These 9 T cell receptor beta chains were sequenced from one sample in a study of T cells in Graves' hyperthyroidism and ophthalmopathy. From RNA transcripts, TCR beta CDR3 regions were amplified. TCR CDR3 regions were first amplified by RT-PCR with HTBI primers. A single record per CDR3 protein comes from TCRdb applying MiXCR to the multiplex PCR reads. The sample includes more than 300,000 distinct CDR3 sequences, around 13% of them seen just once. Sequences were obtained from blood. The receptor set was obtained from a woman under 40 with Graves' ophthalmopathy.

The V call is TRBV9, the J call TRBJ2-1; 10 bases agree with TRBD2. CDR3 size: 15 residues. After removal of 2 bases from V and 10 bases from J, the junction contained 9 bases not matched to a gene. Germline V CDR1 and CDR2: SGDLS, YYNGEE. CDR3: CASSVSGGSGREQFF. CDR3 DNA: TGTGCCAGCAGCGTTAGCGGGGGGTCCGGACGGGAGCAGTTCTTC. Full variable domain (rest looked up from reference TRBV9 and TRBJ2-1): DSGVTQTPKHLITATGQRVTLRCSPRSGDLSVYWYQQSLDQGLQFLIQYYNGEERAKGNILERFSAQQFPDLHSELNLSSLELGDSALYFCASSVSGGSGREQFFGPGTRLTVL.

This clonotype was seen ten or more times. This chain links TRBV12-5 with TRBJ2-3; D gene uncertain. The CDR3 covers 13 residues. Trimming cost V 2 bases and J 7 bases, with 10 bases left between them. Germline V gives CDR1 LGHNT, CDR2 FRNRAP. CDR3 residues: CASGLTSSNTQYF. The CDR3 coding sequence is TGTGCTAGTGGTTTGACCTCAAGCAATACGCAGTATTTT.

The chain's CDR3 is CASSGLAGDQETQYF. As DNA, the CDR3 is TGTGCCAGCAGCGGACTAGCGGGGGACCAAGAGACCCAGTACTTC. The chain is built from TRBV7-6 and TRBJ2-5; 13 nucleotides match TRBD2. The germline gives CDR1 SGHVS, CDR2 FNYEAQ. With 5 bases clipped from V and 0 bases from J, the junction kept 0 bases outside the gene matches. This CDR3 region has 15 residues. Full variable domain (rest looked up from reference TRBV7-6 and TRBJ2-5): GAGVSQSPRYKVTKRGQDVALRCDPISGHVSLYWYRQALGQGPEFLTYFNYEAQQDKSGLPNDRFSAERPEGSISTLTIQRTEQRDSAMYRCASSGLAGDQETQYFGPGTRLLVL.

In its sample, this clonotype was seen a few times. J is TRBJ2-1 and V is TRBV6-2 or TRBV6-3, with TRBD2 as a possible D gene (6 bases). Trimming shortened V by 3 bases and J by 0 bases, and 15 bases separated the two germline ends. In germline, CDR1 is MNHEY, CDR2 SVGEGT. The CDR3 totals 17 residues. The CDR3 DNA follows: TGTGCCAGCAGTTATGCCGGGGGATCGAGCTCCTACAATGAGCAGTTCTTC. Its protein is CASSYAGGSSSYNEQFF.

In its sample, this clonotype was seen many times. The V and J genes are TRBV24-1 and TRBJ2-1; no reliable D call. This CDR3 contains 17 residues. Germline V gene lookup returns CDR1 KGHDR and CDR2 SFDVKD. V was shortened by 9 bases and J by 2 bases, with 22 bases between the two germline ends. The CDR3 DNA sequence: TGTGCCACCCGCCCTTCCCCGGGCGTGGGCGCCTACAATGAGCAGTTCTTC. Protein product: CATRPSPGVGAYNEQFF.

This clonotype was recorded a few times. This rearrangement joins TRBV9 to TRBJ2-2; TRBD2 is a possible D gene (6 bases). Germline V gene lookup returns CDR1 SGDLS and CDR2 YYNGEE. This CDR3 is built from 15 residues. The V end was cut by 0 bases, the J end by 4 bases, with 10 bases between. CDR3: CASSVVAVGTGELFF. The DNA for the CDR3 is TGTGCCAGCAGCGTAGTAGCGGTCGGCACCGGGGAGCTGTTTTTT. Complete variable domain (other parts from reference TRBV9 and TRBJ2-2): DSGVTQTPKHLITATGQRVTLRCSPRSGDLSVYWYQQSLDQGLQFLIQYYNGEERAKGNILERFSAQQFPDLHSELNLSSLELGDSALYFCASSVVAVGTGELFFGEGSRLTVL.

This clonotype has more than one count but fewer than ten. The rearrangement links TRBV6-5 to TRBJ1-3, with D maybe TRBD1 (6 bases). V was clipped by 7 bases and J by 0 bases, with 13 bases between them. This CDR3 has 15 amino acids. Germline CDR1 and CDR2: MNHEY and SVGAGI. Written as DNA, the CDR3 is TGTGCCAGCAATTCACAGGGTTACTCTGGAAACACCATATATTTT. Its translation: CASNSQGYSGNTIYF.

This clonotype was seen many times. The CDR3 DNA sequence: TGCAGTGCTAGGAGTTGGCAGGGCCTCGGGGAGCTGTTTTTT. Protein product: CSARSWQGLGELFF. This chain uses TRBV20-1 with TRBJ2-2, with D possibly matching TRBD1 (5 bases). This CDR3 comprises 14 residues. Germline loops: CDR1 DFQATT, CDR2 SNEGSKA (reference sequence). V lost 3 bases to trimming and J lost 7 bases, with 15 bases between them.

This clonotype was recorded at least ten times. The V and J genes are TRBV13 and TRBJ2-7; no reliable D call. This CDR3 spans 14 amino acids. Trimming took 1 base from V and 4 from J, leaving 11 bases between them. Germline CDR1 and CDR2: PRHDT and FYEKMQ (reference sequence). CDR3 sequence: CASSLELGKYEQYF. For the CDR3, the DNA is TGTGCCAGCAGCTTAGAGTTAGGGAAATACGAGCAGTACTTC.